Listed below are T cell receptor beta chains from one sample, sequenced in a study of blood T cell repertoires in COVID-19. Sequencing was performed with immunoSEQ multiplex PCR; in TCRdb, only in-frame clones are kept and a portion is missing. Here the sample spans more than 85,000 clones, about nine tenths being singletons. The sample comprised peripheral blood. These receptors all stem from a woman between 50 and 59 years old with COVID-19, enrolled during active disease. CDR3s include the opening cysteine and the closing phenylalanine or tryptophan. Fields, in order: clone size, V gene, J gene, D gene, CDR3 protein, CDR3 DNA. D genes are given only for firm matches. Expanded clones get a size class; other rows say once, few or many, or leave the size out.

>NA|TRBV19|TRBJ2-5|NA
CASGEGGSYQETQYF
TGTGCCAGTGGAGAGGGCGGCTCGTACCAAGAGACCCAGTACTTC
>NA|TRBV28|TRBJ1-4|TRBD1
CASSQRTGLNEKLFF
TGTGCCAGCAGTCAGAGGACAGGCCTTAATGAAAAACTGTTTTTT
>NA|TRBV19|TRBJ2-5|NA
CASSIRGTGQETQYF
TGTGCCAGTAGTATCAGGGGAACGGGCCAAGAGACCCAGTACTTC
>NA|TRBV27|TRBJ2-1|NA
CASSFSAYNEQFF
TGTGCCAGCAGTTTCTCCGCGTACAATGAGCAGTTCTTC
>NA|TRBV5-1|TRBJ2-3|TRBD2
CASSSGTSGSTDTQYF
TGCGCCAGCAGCTCAGGGACTAGCGGGAGCACAGATACGCAGTATTTT
>NA|TRBV7-2|TRBJ2-3|TRBD2
CASSLRLAGASTDTQYF
TGTGCCAGCAGCTTACGACTAGCGGGGGCCAGCACAGATACGCAGTATTTT
>NA|TRBV15|TRBJ1-4|TRBD1
CATSRVRGTGEKLFF
TGTGCCACCAGCAGAGTTAGGGGGACAGGGGAAAAACTGTTTTTT
>NA|TRBV12-5|TRBJ2-5|TRBD2
CASGAGTSEETQYF
TGTGCTAGTGGAGCAGGGACTAGCGAAGAGACCCAGTACTTC
>NA|TRBV7-9|TRBJ2-5|TRBD1
CASSRTGARETQYF
TGTGCCAGCAGCCGAACAGGGGCCAGAGAGACCCAGTACTTC
>NA|TRBV11-3|TRBJ2-7|NA
CASSLGQSYYEQYF
TGTGCCAGCAGCTTAGGACAGTCCTACTACGAGCAGTACTTC
>NA|TRBV18|TRBJ1-5|NA
CASSREANRDQPQHF
TGTGCCAGCTCACGAGAGGCTAATCGGGATCAGCCCCAGCATTTT
>NA|TRBV11-3|TRBJ2-6|NA
CASSLARGSGANVLTF
TGTGCCAGCAGCTTAGCTCGAGGGTCCGGGGCCAACGTCCTGACTTTC
>NA|TRBV7-9|TRBJ2-7|TRBD2
CASSPSWLAASYEQYF
TGTGCCAGCAGCCCCTCTTGGCTAGCGGCCTCCTACGAGCAGTACTTC
>NA|TRBV7-2|TRBJ1-5|NA
CASSLDSRQPQHF
TGTGCCAGCAGCCTGGACAGTCGCCAGCCCCAGCATTTT
>NA|TRBV19|TRBJ2-2|NA
CASSSGGWVAGELFF
TGTGCCAGTAGTTCGGGGGGCTGGGTGGCCGGGGAGCTGTTTTTT
>NA|TRBV5-5|TRBJ1-1|NA
CASSWEPRDTEAFF
TGTGCCAGCAGCTGGGAGCCAAGGGACACTGAAGCTTTCTTT
>NA|TRBV7-5|TRBJ1-5|NA
CVRSPKVLRDRGNQPQHF
TGTGTCAGAAGCCCGAAGGTCCTGCGGGACAGGGGCAATCAGCCCCAGCATTTT
>NA|TRBV2|TRBJ1-4|NA
CASRYREEGEKLFF
TGTGCCAGCAGATACAGGGAAGAAGGTGAAAAACTGTTTTTT
>NA|TRBV28|TRBJ1-5|TRBD1
CASTSGTGPYQPQHF
TGTGCCAGCACCTCCGGGACAGGGCCCTATCAGCCCCAGCATTTT
>NA|TRBV15|TRBJ1-1|TRBD1
CATSRDRGNTEAFF
TGTGCCACCAGCCGGGACAGGGGGAACACTGAAGCTTTCTTT
>NA|TRBV7-6|TRBJ2-7|TRBD2
CASRSQAGGLGEQYF
TGTGCCAGCAGGAGTCAGGCGGGGGGGCTGGGCGAGCAGTACTTC
>few|TRBV6-2/TRBV6-3|TRBJ2-5|NA
CASSYVEETQYF
TGTGCCAGCAGTTACGTAGAAGAGACCCAGTACTTC